The source of this T cell receptor beta chain is a study of blood T cell repertoires in COVID-19. Study-wide background: Samples taken during acute and convalescent COVID-19 were collected in the United States, Italy and Spain. PBMCs, B-cell-depleted T cells, or T cells were the source of the cDNA or gDNA that made up the material.

Authors' processing steps: Counts of nucleated cells, estimated from reference gene primer amplification, were obtained. The assay was immunoSEQ multiplex PCR, and TCRdb's table has in-frame clones only and misses some. V and J calls and clone size are given by that table; D and trimming were obtained from the DNA. The sample has more than 55,000 clones, 79% seen once; the top ten hold approximately 3%. The CDR3 runs to 15 residues. Germline V lookup: CDR1 MNHEY, CDR2 SVGAGI. V lost 5 bases, J lost 3 bases, and 14 bases lay in between. What was sequenced was peripheral blood. The chain links TRBV6-5 to TRBJ1-3; D gene ambiguous. This clonotype was sampled from a man between 60 and 75 years old with acute or convalescent COVID-19. DNA of the CDR3: TGTGCCAGCAGTAAAACGGGTCTAGGTGGAAACACCATATATTTT. Translation: CASSKTGLGGNTIYF.